Listed below are T cell receptor beta chains from one sample, sequenced in a study of T cell responses to AZD1222 COVID-19 vaccine. TCRdb keeps only in-frame clones here, not all; method: immunoSEQ multiplex PCR. The repertoire includes fewer than 120,000 clones, roughly 90% of them detected once, and around 14% sits in the top ten. Sequenced material: peripheral blood, taken 28 days after the second AZD1222 dose. Receptors were obtained from an adult who received the AZD1222 COVID-19 vaccine. CDR3s include the opening cysteine and the closing phenylalanine or tryptophan.

J: TRBJ1-6
V: TRBV28
CDR3: CASSLGQGGSSPLHF

J: TRBJ2-5
V: TRBV12-3/TRBV12-4
CDR3: CASSPRPEETQYF

J: TRBJ2-5
V: TRBV5-6
CDR3: CASSLTGFGETQYF

J: TRBJ1-2
V: TRBV7-9
CDR3: CASSPPSNYGYTF

J: TRBJ2-7
V: TRBV5-1
CDR3: CASSWEWTSGIYEQYF

J: TRBJ1-2
V: TRBV7-8
CDR3: CASSPGMYGYTF

J: TRBJ2-2
V: TRBV3-1/TRBV3-2
CDR3: CASSQVSWLRQNTGELFF

J: TRBJ1-4
V: TRBV7-2
CDR3: CASSPGQAGGKLFF

J: TRBJ1-2
V: TRBV29-1
CDR3: CSVEQLTWGAQGYTF

J: TRBJ2-1
V: TRBV11-3
CDR3: CASSLAGTSGSYNEQFF

J: TRBJ2-1
V: TRBV7-8
CDR3: CASSFRRGRVDNEQFF

J: TRBJ1-2
V: TRBV5-1
CDR3: CASSLSLGDFAGYTF

J: TRBJ1-2
V: TRBV30
CDR3: CAWGGAGLRYTF

J: TRBJ2-7
V: TRBV18
CDR3: CASSPGLAWEQYF

J: TRBJ1-3
V: TRBV27
CDR3: CASSLSPDITSGNTIYF

J: TRBJ2-1
V: TRBV27
CDR3: CASMTDPYNEQFF

J: TRBJ1-6
V: TRBV2
CDR3: CASTVEEGSNSPLHF

J: TRBJ1-1
V: TRBV5-6
CDR3: CASSPGQNGVRTEAFF

J: TRBJ1-1
V: TRBV28
CDR3: CASSPSGQGNTEAFF

J: TRBJ1-4
V: TRBV9
CDR3: CASSPWTGEDEKLFF

J: TRBJ2-1
V: TRBV4-2
CDR3: CASSQNGLGVYNEQFF

J: TRBJ1-4
V: TRBV6-5
CDR3: CASIPGQGNEKLFF

J: TRBJ1-1
V: TRBV9
CDR3: CASSGGRYTEAFF

J: TRBJ1-2
V: TRBV5-8
CDR3: CASSRAQVNYGYTF

J: TRBJ2-6
V: TRBV7-9
CDR3: CASSFGGYSGANVLTF

J: TRBJ1-4
V: TRBV7-2
CDR3: CASSPRDSREKLFF

J: TRBJ1-2
V: TRBV2
CDR3: CASSEIRTPSYGYTF

J: TRBJ1-3
V: TRBV19
CDR3: CASSQGTFSGNTIYF

J: TRBJ2-5
V: TRBV3-1/TRBV3-2
CDR3: CASSQRDREKTQYF

J: TRBJ2-1
V: TRBV7-6
CDR3: CASSLGDLRYNEQFF

J: TRBJ2-7
V: TRBV11-2
CDR3: CASSLEGEQYF

J: TRBJ2-3
V: TRBV5-1
CDR3: CASSLGLAENTQYF

J: TRBJ1-5
V: TRBV30
CDR3: CAWGTGEDQPQHF

J: TRBJ2-5
V: TRBV19
CDR3: CASSTRHGGRPTRETQYF

J: TRBJ2-7
V: TRBV21-1
CDR3: CASPGTSGRYEQYF

J: TRBJ2-2
V: TRBV27
CDR3: CASSFSGTANTGELFF

J: TRBJ2-2
V: TRBV10-3
CDR3: CAISDRQGGANTGELFF

J: TRBJ1-3
V: TRBV28
CDR3: CASSDLISSGNTIYF

J: TRBJ1-1
V: TRBV2
CDR3: CASRVGQSRTEAFF

J: TRBJ1-1
V: TRBV29-1
CDR3: CSGGTGGNTEAFF

J: TRBJ1-2
V: TRBV18
CDR3: CASTTGTAYGYTF

J: TRBJ1-1
V: TRBV28
CDR3: CASSSRRGTEAFF

J: TRBJ1-6
V: TRBV19
CDR3: CASSSRDRVRVPLHF

J: TRBJ2-7
V: TRBV27
CDR3: CASSFGGATYTSYEQYF

J: TRBJ1-1
V: TRBV27
CDR3: CASKGFNTEAFF

J: TRBJ2-5
V: TRBV11-3
CDR3: CASSLEIETQYF